A selection of T cell receptor beta chains follows, all from one sample in a study of cytomegalovirus exposure and HLA in healthy donors. TCRdb keeps only in-frame clones here, not all; method: immunoSEQ multiplex PCR. The table records over 130,000 clones, around 74% of them present only once. The sample comprised PBMCs. The receptors derive from a man aged 50 or older in good health and CMV-seropositive. CDR3s include the opening cysteine and the closing phenylalanine or tryptophan. A D gene is named only where the DNA matches it firmly. Size is omitted from some rows. Given values are once, few, many or a class for expanded clones.

j_gene | d_gene | abundance | v_gene | CDR3nt | CDR3aa
TRBJ2-7 | TRBD2 | . | TRBV4-1 | TGCGCCAGCAGCCAAGATAGTGGGAGGGCCTCCTACGAGCAGTACTTC | CASSQDSGRASYEQYF
TRBJ2-1 | TRBD2 | once | TRBV4-2 | TGTGCCAGCAGCCAAGCGGAGACTAGCTCTTACAATGAGCAGTTCTTC | CASSQAETSSYNEQFF
TRBJ1-6 | . | . | TRBV16 | TGTGCCAGCAGCCAATCGAGGAATTCACCCCTCCACTTT | CASSQSRNSPLHF
TRBJ1-4 | TRBD1 | . | TRBV9 | TGTGCCAGCAGCGCGAGGGACAGGGGTGTTGAAAAACTGTTTTTT | CASSARDRGVEKLFF
TRBJ1-4 | . | . | TRBV5-1 | TGCGCCAGCAGCTTGGACGGGACATCCGCAACTAATGAAAAACTGTTTTTT | CASSLDGTSATNEKLFF
TRBJ2-3 | . | . | TRBV11-3 | TGTGCCAGCAGCTTCCTCAGTGAAGATACGCAGTATTTT | CASSFLSEDTQYF
TRBJ1-2 | . | . | TRBV5-1 | TGCGCCAGCAGCCCGACAGCCCCGAGCTATGGCTACACCTTC | CASSPTAPSYGYTF
TRBJ2-7 | TRBD1 | . | TRBV7-2 | TGTGCCAGCAGCTTACTGGGACAGGGGGACGAGCAGTACTTC | CASSLLGQGDEQYF
TRBJ2-3 | TRBD2 | . | TRBV23-1 | TGCGCCAGCAGTCAAGGGACGGCGATAGCGGGAAGCACAGATACGCAGTATTTT | CASSQGTAIAGSTDTQYF
TRBJ2-3 | . | . | TRBV10-3 | TGTGCCATCAGTTCTACAGGGACAGATACGCAGTATTTT | CAISSTGTDTQYF
TRBJ1-5 | . | . | TRBV19 | TGTGCCAGTAGTGGGCTATTCCAGCCCCAGCATTTT | CASSGLFQPQHF
TRBJ1-5 | . | . | TRBV6-1 | TGTGCCAGTGGGCCGGTCGCCCTCAATCAGCCCCAGCATTTT | CASGPVALNQPQHF
TRBJ1-5 | TRBD1 | . | TRBV30 | TGTGCCTGGGACCCAGGACAGGCCGGCAATCAGCCCCAGCATTTT | CAWDPGQAGNQPQHF
TRBJ2-5 | TRBD1 | . | TRBV27 | TGTGCCAGCAGTTTATCGGGGACAGGGGTTCGGGAGACCCAGTACTTC | CASSLSGTGVRETQYF
TRBJ2-1 | TRBD2 | . | TRBV6-5 | TGTGCCAGCAGTTTGACTAGCGGAGGCTACAATGAGCAGTTCTTC | CASSLTSGGYNEQFF
TRBJ2-1 | TRBD2 | few | TRBV5-4 | TGTGCCAGCAGCCCGCAGGGGACTAGCCCCTACAATGAGCAGTTCTTC | CASSPQGTSPYNEQFF
TRBJ2-7 | TRBD1 | . | TRBV7-9 | TGTGCCAGCAGCCTCCGGGACAGGGTCTACGAGCAGTACTTC | CASSLRDRVYEQYF
TRBJ2-2 | TRBD2 | few | TRBV6-4 | TGTGCCAGCAGTGACTCTAGCGGGAGCACCGGGGAGCTGTTTTTT | CASSDSSGSTGELFF
TRBJ2-5 | TRBD2 | . | TRBV2 | TGTGCCAGCAGAGTACTAGCGGGAAGTCAAGAGACCCAGTACTTC | CASRVLAGSQETQYF
TRBJ1-4 | . | . | TRBV15 | TGTGCCACCAGCAGAGATCGGGAAGGGATTGAAAAACTGTTTTTT | CATSRDREGIEKLFF
TRBJ2-3 | TRBD1 | few | TRBV7-2 | TGTGCCGGAAAACAGGGGACCACAGATACGCAGTATTTT | CAGKQGTTDTQYF
TRBJ1-6 | . | . | TRBV30 | TGTGCCTGGATGAGCCGGGGGTCTTCACCCCTCCACTTT | CAWMSRGSSPLHF
TRBJ1-3 | TRBD1 | . | TRBV6-6 | TGTGCCAGCAGTAACGACAGGGGAGGAAACACCATATATTTT | CASSNDRGGNTIYF
TRBJ1-2 | TRBD1 | . | TRBV7-9 | TGTTCCAGCAGCCCAATACCGGGACAGAGTCAGGATGGCTACACCTTC | CSSSPIPGQSQDGYTF
TRBJ1-1 | TRBD1 | . | TRBV7-9 | TGTGCCAGCAGCCATGGACAGGGCTCGAACACTGAAGCTTTCTTT | CASSHGQGSNTEAFF
TRBJ1-5 | TRBD1 | . | TRBV27 | TGTGCCAGCAGTTTAGCGGGACAGGGCATTCAGCCCCAGCATTTT | CASSLAGQGIQPQHF
TRBJ2-2 | TRBD2 | . | TRBV28 | TGTGCCAGCTTCAATTGGCGGGGGGCGTCCGGGGAGCTGTTTTTT | CASFNWRGASGELFF
TRBJ2-3 | . | . | TRBV5-1 | TGCGCCAGCAGCCCGCCAGAGGTACCAGATACGCAGTATTTT | CASSPPEVPDTQYF
TRBJ2-7 | TRBD1 | . | TRBV15 | TGTGCCACCAGCAAAGGGACAGGCTACGAGCAGTACTTC | CATSKGTGYEQYF
TRBJ2-7 | TRBD2 | . | TRBV18 | TGTGCCAGCTCACCATTAGCGGGAGAGCAGTACGAGCAGTACTTC | CASSPLAGEQYEQYF
TRBJ2-1 | . | . | TRBV7-9 | TGTGCCAGCAGCCCCGGACAGTCCTACAATGAGCAGTTCTTC | CASSPGQSYNEQFF
TRBJ2-1 | . | . | TRBV14 | TGTGCCAGCTTTCTACCCAATGAGCAGTTCTTC | CASFLPNEQFF
TRBJ1-4 | TRBD1 | . | TRBV5-4 | TGTGCCAGCAGCTTGGACAGGGGGAGGGAAAAACTGTTCTTT | CASSLDRGREKLFF
TRBJ2-5 | TRBD1 | . | TRBV6-1 | TGTGCCAGCAGGGATACCGGGACAGGGAGGGAGACCCAGTACTTC | CASRDTGTGRETQYF
TRBJ1-1 | . | . | TRBV5-1 | TGCGCCAGCAGCTTGGGCAGGGAGAACACTGAAGCTTTCTTT | CASSLGRENTEAFF
TRBJ2-4 | TRBD1 | . | TRBV19 | TGTGCCACCCGTGCAGGGGGCATCAACATTCAGTACTTC | CATRAGGINIQYF
TRBJ1-1 | TRBD1 | . | TRBV5-1 | TGCGCCAGCACCACAGGGGAAGGGGCGACTGAAGCTTTCTTT | CASTTGEGATEAFF